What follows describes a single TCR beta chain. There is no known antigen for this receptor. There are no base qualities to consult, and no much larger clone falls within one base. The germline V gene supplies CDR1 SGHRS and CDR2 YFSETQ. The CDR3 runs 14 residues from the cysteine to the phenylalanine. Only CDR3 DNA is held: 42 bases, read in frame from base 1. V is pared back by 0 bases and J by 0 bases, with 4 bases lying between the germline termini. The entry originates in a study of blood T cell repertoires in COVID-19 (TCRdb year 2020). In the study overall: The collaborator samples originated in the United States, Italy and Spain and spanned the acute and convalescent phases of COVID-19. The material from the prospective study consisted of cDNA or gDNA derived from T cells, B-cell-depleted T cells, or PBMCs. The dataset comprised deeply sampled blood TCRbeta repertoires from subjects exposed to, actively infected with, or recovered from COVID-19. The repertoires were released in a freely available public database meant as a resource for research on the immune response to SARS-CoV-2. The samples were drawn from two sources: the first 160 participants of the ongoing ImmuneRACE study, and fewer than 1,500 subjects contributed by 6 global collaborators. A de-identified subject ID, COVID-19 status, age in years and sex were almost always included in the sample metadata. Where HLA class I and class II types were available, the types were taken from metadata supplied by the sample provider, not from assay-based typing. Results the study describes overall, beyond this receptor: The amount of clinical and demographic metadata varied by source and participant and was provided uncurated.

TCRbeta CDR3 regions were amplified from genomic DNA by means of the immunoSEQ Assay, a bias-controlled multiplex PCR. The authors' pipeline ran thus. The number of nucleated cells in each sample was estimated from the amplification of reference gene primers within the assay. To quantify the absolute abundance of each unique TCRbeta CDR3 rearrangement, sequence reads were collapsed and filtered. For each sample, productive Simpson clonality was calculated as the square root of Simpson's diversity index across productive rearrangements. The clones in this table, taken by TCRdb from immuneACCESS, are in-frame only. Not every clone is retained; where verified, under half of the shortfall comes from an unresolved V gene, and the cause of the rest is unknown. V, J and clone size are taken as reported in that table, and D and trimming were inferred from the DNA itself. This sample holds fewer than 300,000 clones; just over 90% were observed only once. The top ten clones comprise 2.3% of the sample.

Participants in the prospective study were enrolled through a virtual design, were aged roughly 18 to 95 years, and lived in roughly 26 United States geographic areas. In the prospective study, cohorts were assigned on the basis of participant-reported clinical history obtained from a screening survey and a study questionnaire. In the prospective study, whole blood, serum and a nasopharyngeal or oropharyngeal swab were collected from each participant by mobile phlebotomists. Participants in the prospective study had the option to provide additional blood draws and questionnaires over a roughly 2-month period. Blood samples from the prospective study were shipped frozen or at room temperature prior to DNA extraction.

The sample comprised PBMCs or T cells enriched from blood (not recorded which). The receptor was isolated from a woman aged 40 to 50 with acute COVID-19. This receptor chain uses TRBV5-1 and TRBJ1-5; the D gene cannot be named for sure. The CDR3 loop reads CASSLDGSNQPQHF. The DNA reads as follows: TGCGCCAGCAGCTTGGACGGTAGCAATCAGCCCCAGCATTTT.